Sequencing of this T cell receptor (beta chain) was carried out in a study of blood T cell repertoires in COVID-19. About the study: T cells, B-cell-depleted T cells, or PBMCs provided the cDNA or gDNA that served as material.

Original handling: By means of reference gene primer amplification, nucleated cell counts were estimated. Produced via immunoSEQ multiplex PCR; TCRdb's table is partial and in-frame only. The V and J calls and the clone size are those of that table, but D and trimming were determined from the DNA. There are about 350,000 clones in the sample; about 91% occur only once, and 9.9% lies in the top ten. V shed 0 bases and J shed 3 bases, with 15 bases lying between them. CDR1 and CDR2 from the germline V gene are SGHVS and FQNEAQ. The CDR3 totals 17 residues. Sequenced material: peripheral blood. The receptor was derived from a young man with COVID-19, enrolled during active disease. The rearrangement joins TRBV7-8 to TRBJ1-3; D not certain. CDR3 sequence reads: CASSLARFRGSGNTIYF. The CDR3, as DNA: TGTGCCAGCAGCTTAGCGCGTTTCCGGGGTAGTGGAAACACCATATATTTT. Using reference TRBV7-8 and TRBJ1-3 for the parts outside the CDR3, the full variable domain is GAGVSQSPRYKVAKRGQDVALRCDPISGHVSLFWYQQALGQGPEFLTYFQNEAQLDKSGLPSDRFFAERPEGSVSTLKIQRTQQEDSAVYLCASSLARFRGSGNTIYFGEGSWLTVV.